This T cell receptor (beta chain) was profiled in a study of CD8+ T cells in alopecia areata. Treatment described: oral pan-JAK inhibitor, 5-10 mg twice daily. PBMCs yielded sorted CD4+ and CD8+ T cells. The CDR3 is 15 residues long. V shed 0 bases and J 3 bases; nucleotides not matched to a gene: 4. The V gene's germline CDR1 is SGHRS and CDR2 YFSETQ. Investigators isolated RNA and reverse transcribed it into cDNA to act as the sequencing template. The table came from immunoSEQ multiplex PCR; TCRdb's copy has only in-frame clones and leaves some out. The table has roughly 100,000 clones, about 58% seen once; the top ten hold 15%. This clone was detected once.

Sequenced here: CD8+ T cells sorted from blood, sampled at week 4, from a patient treated with tofacitinib. The source is a human donor with alopecia areata. The chain uses TRBV5-1 and TRBJ2-7, with 9 positions matching TRBD1. The CDR3 sequence: CASSLAGQGVYEQYF. The CDR3, as DNA: TGCGCCAGCAGCTTGGCGGGACAGGGTGTCTACGAGCAGTACTTC.